This TCR beta chain was retrieved from a study of beta chain features in type 1 diabetes. Study-level background: All samples combined gave 107,917,701 sorted cells for examination. Study-level points and caveats: Among all four CD4+ subsets, Type 1 diabetes patients had TCRB CDR3s that were moderately but significantly shorter.

V shed 0 bases and J 3 bases; nucleotides not matched to a gene: 10. The CDR3 has 17 residues. The germline gives CDR1 MGHRA, CDR2 YSYEKL. As every portion of the isolated RNA was reverse transcribed, the sequencing read expressed TCRB transcripts. Profiled with immunoSEQ multiplex PCR; TCRdb holds only in-frame clones, not every one. This table holds 100,000 to 150,000 clones, about 15% found once. Worth noting for this clone: Its antigen is unknown.

Without exception, sorted populations had purity beyond 98%. This receptor was obtained from a man aged 30-40 years with type 1 diabetes. Sequencing input: central memory CD4+ T cells from blood. This chain joins TRBV4-1 and TRBJ1-2; 7 bases map to TRBD1. The DNA for the CDR3 is TGCGCCAGCAGCCAAGACCCGACAGGGAGAAGAGACTATGGCTACACCTTC. Its translation is CASSQDPTGRRDYGYTF.